Included here is one T cell receptor beta chain sequence, with context. Seattle researchers signed up patients amid active infection and tracked them longitudinally. The V end was cut by 7 bases, the J end by 8 bases, with 21 bases between. There are 14 residues in the CDR3. Germline V gene sequence: CDR1 SGHNT, CDR2 YYREEE (reference sequence). This specimen comes from a study of blood T cell repertoires in COVID-19. Study-wide context: The United States, Italy and Spain supplied acute and convalescent COVID-19 samples. T cells, B-cell-depleted T cells, or PBMCs supplied cDNA or gDNA.

As handled by the study authors: Using reference gene primer amplification, nucleated cell counts were estimated. Some clones are missing from TCRdb's copy, which holds only in-frame ones; the method was immunoSEQ multiplex PCR. V and J calls and clone size are given by that table; D and trimming were obtained from the DNA. The sample carries about 170,000 clones, approximately 84% recorded once. Material: peripheral blood. The clonotype originates from an elderly woman with COVID-19, enrolled during active disease. The chain combines TRBV5-4 with TRBJ1-2; weak D call: TRBD1 (5 bases). The CDR3 is CASGWYSAGPGYTF. The CDR3 coding sequence is TGTGCCAGCGGGTGGTACTCGGCAGGGCCCGGCTACACCTTC.